These T cell receptor beta chains were read from a single sample in a study of blood T cell repertoires in COVID-19. Clones were read by immunoSEQ multiplex PCR, and TCRdb kept only the in-frame ones, dropping some. The data contain a few hundred thousand clones, about nine tenths of them seen just once; the ten biggest clones take up 8.5% to 12%. The sequencing sample was made of PBMCs or T cells enriched from blood (not recorded which). The receptors come from a woman between 18 and 30 years old who had recovered from COVID-19. CDR3s include the opening cysteine and the closing phenylalanine or tryptophan. Each record gives: V gene, clone size, CDR3 protein. The listing skips clone size in some rows; elsewhere it reads once, few, many or a size class.

>TRBV5-5|.
CASSLAEGAAFF
>TRBV2|.
CASSSILTSGEQFF
>TRBV6-1|.
CASSDVSGIYGYTF
>TRBV19|.
CASSIAGSSYNEQFF
>TRBV18|.
CASSPWAGEGTEAFF
>TRBV24-1|.
CATSDLGSSGDNEQFF
>TRBV28|.
CASSPSGRANEQYF
>TRBV18|.
CASSPLQSGFTDTQYF
>TRBV5-1|.
CASSLDPLGQGGYGYTF
>TRBV11-2|.
CASRREGLEGWIWETQYF
>TRBV5-1|.
CASSLGGQKNTEAFF
>TRBV2|.
CASSEGGFSYNSPLHF
>TRBV5-1|.
CASSLELGSYEQYF
>TRBV2|.
CASSRQYIQYF
>TRBV7-9|few
CASSFIIGDIQETQYF
>TRBV6-5|.
CASSSLSGNTIYF
>TRBV29-1|.
CSAKIQNGYTF
>TRBV24-1|.
CATSEYHNEQFF
>TRBV3-1/TRBV3-2|.
CASSQDWAGQETQYF
>TRBV29-1|.
CSVERQGAEAFF
>TRBV9|.
CASSVSGASEAFF
>TRBV14|.
CASSQDLAGDVYGYTF
>TRBV5-4|.
CASSLVQGNSPLHF
>TRBV5-1|.
CASSAFMRAGANVLTF
>TRBV4-1|.
CASSQEGASTDTQYF
>TRBV19|.
CASSSNRDFPDTQYF
>TRBV2|.
CASSGDQGAKYF
>TRBV4-1|.
CASSQDRALAFDEQFF
>TRBV11-2|once
CASSPSSGNTGELFF
>TRBV27|.
CASSLALLAGYNEQFF
>TRBV19|.
CAPSPGRRPQHF
>TRBV27|once
CASRTTSGNRKETQYF
>TRBV7-9|.
CASSLQGGDTEAFF
>TRBV7-9|.
CASSDVGRKETQYF
>TRBV6-4|.
CASSEDGGSTDTQYF
>TRBV7-6|.
CASSRRVGGLNTEAFF
>TRBV30|.
CAWSVLRVEDTEAFF
>TRBV7-9|.
CASSLNPHSGNTIYF
>TRBV4-2|.
CASSQEGRVGGYTF
>TRBV19|.
CASKEGGHLTYEQYF
>TRBV29-1|.
CSAYFRGLYNEQFF
>TRBV2|.
CASSEGQGNQPQHF
>TRBV7-3|.
CASSAQGAEADTQYF
>TRBV6-5|.
CASSYQARGLRNTIYF
>TRBV12-5|.
CASGLGQGANEQFF
>TRBV4-1|.
CASSQVGWTEAFF
>TRBV7-3|.
CASSGGRALEQFF
>TRBV6-1|once
CASSERQGNGELFF
>TRBV11-1|.
CASSFFRGGTEAFF
>TRBV19|few
CASSTTSPGYNEQFF
>TRBV30|.
CAWMGEANYGYTF
>TRBV6-6|.
CASSQAPGIRNQPQHF
>TRBV12-3/TRBV12-4|.
CASSPQGDQPQHF
>TRBV7-8|.
CASSLARLGGGNTIYF
>TRBV24-1|.
CATSSDINSNQPQHF
>TRBV7-8|once
CASSQGTSGELYEQYF
>TRBV5-1|.
CASSLGGGAGTEKLFF
>TRBV3-1/TRBV3-2|few
CASSPGNRGNTIYF
>TRBV3-1/TRBV3-2|.
CASSQGTASYNSPLHF